The 30 T cell receptor beta chains in this list originate from one sample, sequenced in a study of T cell responses to AZD1222 COVID-19 vaccine. Clones were sequenced by immunoSEQ multiplex PCR, and TCRdb holds only the in-frame ones, with some missing. The sample includes some 94,000 clones, 90% to 95% of them seen just once. The specimen was peripheral blood, collected on day 0 of AZD1222 vaccination. Receptors were obtained from an adult in good health.

The chain combines TRBV5-3 with TRBJ1-2, with D unresolved. TRBV5-3 is designated an ORF whose function remains uncertain. The CDR3 runs 16 residues. The V gene lost 4 bases and the J gene lost 4 bases, with 20 bases spanning the gap. The CDR3 here is CARSPKTRGRTYGYTF. CDR3 nucleotide sequence: TGTGCCAGAAGCCCGAAAACGAGAGGCAGAACCTATGGCTACACCTTC.

The chain has TRBV10-3 and TRBJ1-1; D uncertain. Germline CDR1 ENHRY, CDR2 SYGVKD. CDR3 length: 13 residues. Trimming shortened V by 6 bases and J by 8 bases, and 16 bases separated the two germline ends. Here the CDR3 DNA reads TGTGCCATCAGGGCTGGTTCAGGTGGGGAAGCTTTCTTT. Translating gives CAIRAGSGGEAFF.

This rearrangement joins TRBV6-5 to TRBJ1-2, with TRBD1 matching 9 bases. V lost 5 bases to trimming and J lost 3 bases; unmatched junction nucleotides: 4. Germline assignment: CDR1 MNHEY and CDR2 SVGAGI. CDR3 length: 14 residues. The CDR3 sequence is CASSRGQGDYGYTF. The CDR3 DNA reads as TGTGCCAGCAGTAGGGGACAGGGCGACTATGGCTACACCTTC.

This chain connects TRBV9 to TRBJ1-2; TRBD1 aligns across 9 bases. Germline trimming cut 0 bases from V and 3 bases from J; bases unmatched to any gene: 3. Germline CDR1 and CDR2: SGDLS and YYNGEE. The CDR3 loop spans 15 amino acids. The CDR3 is CASSVGGQGDYGYTF. Written as DNA, the CDR3 is TGTGCCAGCAGCGTAGGGGGACAGGGAGACTATGGCTACACCTTC. The full variable domain, with the rest looked up from reference TRBV9 and TRBJ1-2, is DSGVTQTPKHLITATGQRVTLRCSPRSGDLSVYWYQQSLDQGLQFLIQYYNGEERAKGNILERFSAQQFPDLHSELNLSSLELGDSALYFCASSVGGQGDYGYTFGSGTRLTVV.

The rearrangement links TRBV5-1 to TRBJ2-6; TRBD1 matches at 9 bases. From germline, CDR1 is SGHRS and CDR2 YFSETQ. J was trimmed by 4 bases and V by 2 bases; bases with no gene match: 13. CDR3 size: 19 residues. CDR3 sequence reads: CASSLPTGQGSFGANVLTF. CDR3 DNA: TGCGCCAGCAGCTTACCAACGGGACAGGGATCCTTCGGGGCCAACGTCCTGACTTTC.

V is TRBV19 and J is TRBJ1-2, with a weak D call TRBD1 (5 bases). Trimming removed 3 bases at V and 4 bases at J, with 12 bases between. Per germline, CDR1 LNHDA and CDR2 SQIVND (reference sequence). The CDR3 is made up of 14 amino acids. The DNA for the CDR3 is TGTGCCAGTAGTATCACCCAGGGTTTCTATGGCTACACCTTC. This sequence encodes CASSITQGFYGYTF.

V gene TRBV12-3 or TRBV12-4 combines with J gene TRBJ1-1, with D perhaps matching TRBD1 (6 bases). Trimming removed 6 bases from V and 5 bases from J, with 13 bases in between. The CDR3 consists of 13 residues. The CDR3 loop reads CASSATGRTEAFF. The CDR3 nucleotides read TGTGCCAGCAGCGCCACAGGGAGAACTGAAGCTTTCTTT.

This chain uses TRBV7-3 with TRBJ1-1, with no clear D. Germline loops: CDR1 SGHTA, CDR2 FQGTGA. Between the trimmed V and J ends, which lost 4 bases and 4 bases, there was a span of 19 bases. The CDR3 contains 16 residues. The CDR3 coding sequence is TGTGCCAGCAGCTCCGGTCCACCGGGCGTGAGCACTGAAGCTTTCTTT. Translated: CASSSGPPGVSTEAFF.

The chain joins TRBV7-8 to TRBJ2-5; D uncertain. The germline V gene encodes CDR1 SGHVS and CDR2 FQNEAQ. The CDR3 extends over 13 amino acids. Trimming took off 5 bases at V and 3 bases at J, with 10 bases between the two ends. DNA for the CDR3: TGTGCCAGCAGCCCCCCCCGCGAAGAGACCCAGTACTTC. Its protein is CASSPPREETQYF.

Only one count was recorded for this clone. The V gene is TRBV5-6, the J gene TRBJ1-2, with a tentative D call TRBD1 (5 bases). Deletions cut 4 bases from V and 7 bases from J, with 14 bases between. Germline CDR1 SGHDT, CDR2 YYEEEE. The CDR3 totals 13 residues. CDR3 amino acids: CASSPEPGAGYTF. CDR3 nucleotide sequence: TGTGCCAGCAGCCCCGAACCTGGGGCTGGCTACACCTTC.

The chain couples TRBV2 to TRBJ2-4; 8 bases align to TRBD1. CDR1 and CDR2 from the germline V gene are SNHLY and FYNNEI. The CDR3 has 14 residues. The junction had 4 bases not matched to a gene; V was cut back by 2 bases and J by 7 bases. CDR3 DNA sequence: TGTGCCAGCAGTGAAAGGACAGGGAGTAACATTCAGTACTTC. It yields the protein CASSERTGSNIQYF.

Only one count was recorded for this clone. The gene calls are TRBV7-2 and TRBJ1-2; 8 positions agree with TRBD1. Unmatched junction bases numbered 8, after V lost 1 base and J lost 4 bases. The CDR3 is 16 amino acids. Germline V gene lookup returns CDR1 SGHTA and CDR2 FQGNSA. The CDR3 loop is CASSLELGQDSYGYTF. The CDR3 nucleotides read TGTGCCAGCAGCTTAGAGTTGGGACAGGATTCCTATGGCTACACCTTC.

The chain uses TRBV9 and TRBJ1-2; D not resolved. V lost 4 bases to trimming and J lost 4 bases, with 8 bases between them. Germline-derived CDR1 and CDR2 are SGDLS and YYNGEE. The CDR3 is 12 residues long. In DNA, the CDR3 is TGTGCCAGCAGCCCCCCAGGCTATGGCTACACCTTC. Residues: CASSPPGYGYTF. The full variable domain, in which reference TRBV9 and TRBJ1-2 provide the parts outside the CDR3, is DSGVTQTPKHLITATGQRVTLRCSPRSGDLSVYWYQQSLDQGLQFLIQYYNGEERAKGNILERFSAQQFPDLHSELNLSSLELGDSALYFCASSPPGYGYTFGSGTRLTVV.

This clone was recorded only once. The chain recombines TRBV4-1 with TRBJ1-5; D gene ambiguous. V was pared by 4 bases and J by 1 base, with 11 bases between. Per the germline V gene, CDR1 is MGHRA and CDR2 is YSYEKL. This CDR3 comprises 15 residues. CDR3 amino acids: CASSPGRQSNQPQHF. Written as DNA, the CDR3 is TGCGCCAGCAGCCCTGGCAGGCAGAGCAATCAGCCCCAGCATTTT.

This chain links TRBV27 with TRBJ1-5; perhaps TRBD1 as D (5 bases). The CDR3 covers 15 residues. Trimming pared 5 bases from V and 3 bases from J, leaving 14 bases between. Germline assignment: CDR1 MNHEY and CDR2 SMNVEV (reference sequence). The CDR3 nucleotides read TGTGCCAGCAGTCCCCAGGGCTTGGTCAATCAGCCCCAGCATTTT. This sequence encodes CASSPQGLVNQPQHF.

The chain recombines TRBV29-1 with TRBJ1-2; 8 bases map to TRBD1. V was pared by 6 bases and J by 7 bases, with 10 bases of the junction left unmatched. The length of the CDR3 is 13 residues. Germline-derived CDR1 and CDR2 are SQVTM and ANQGSEA. The CDR3 is CSVRGQAGFGYTF. The CDR3 coding sequence is TGCAGCGTCCGGGGACAGGCTGGGTTTGGCTACACCTTC.

The chain employs TRBV3-1 (or the pseudogene TRBV3-2) and TRBJ1-1; no reliable D call. The CDR3 length is 13 residues. V was shortened by 4 bases and J by 0 bases, with 6 bases between the two germline ends. In germline, CDR1 is LGHDT, CDR2 YNNKEL (reference sequence). CDR3 sequence: CASSRYLNTEAFF. The CDR3 region has the DNA TGTGCCAGCAGCCGGTACTTGAACACTGAAGCTTTCTTT.

The rearrangement joins TRBV6-6 to TRBJ1-1, with D maybe TRBD1 (6 bases). The V end was cut by 8 bases, the J end by 4 bases, with 14 bases between. There are 13 residues in the CDR3. Per the germline V gene, CDR1 is MNHNY and CDR2 is SVGAGI (reference sequence). The CDR3 bases are TGTGCCAGCGTTCGGGGGGCGGTCACTGAAGCTTTCTTT. It specifies CASVRGAVTEAFF.

Comment on this clone: The same CDR3 also results from other DNA sequences found in this sample. This chain joins TRBV7-3 and TRBJ1-1; TRBD1 matches 11 bases. V lost 5 bases, J lost 4 bases, and 3 bases stayed unmatched. The CDR3 loop spans 14 amino acids. CDR1 is SGHTA and CDR2 is FQGTGA in the germline V gene. CDR3 region: CASSRDRGSTEAFF. Here the CDR3 DNA reads TGTGCCAGCAGCCGGGACAGGGGGAGCACTGAAGCTTTCTTT. Full variable domain (rest looked up from reference TRBV7-3 and TRBJ1-1): GAGVSQTPSNKVTEKGKYVELRCDPISGHTALYWYRQSLGQGPEFLIYFQGTGAADDSGLPNDRFFAVRPEGSVSTLKIQRTERGDSAVYLCASSRDRGSTEAFFGQGTRLTVV.

The rearrangement uses TRBV7-9 and TRBJ1-1; D gene ambiguous. Germline V gives CDR1 SEHNR, CDR2 FQNEAQ (reference sequence). The V end was cut by 11 bases, the J end by 7 bases, with 23 bases between. CDR3 size: 14 residues. DNA for the CDR3: TGTGCCCCAGCCCCGGGCGATTGGGTAGGTGAAGCTTTCTTT. It yields the protein CAPAPGDWVGEAFF.

The chain uses TRBV10-3 and TRBJ1-2; D remains ambiguous. V lost 8 bases and J lost 4, with 14 bases in between. The CDR3 totals 13 residues. CDR1 is ENHRY, CDR2 SYGVKD, per germline. The CDR3: CAIPAVASYGYTF. CDR3 bases: TGTGCCATCCCGGCAGTAGCAAGCTATGGCTACACCTTC.

The genes are TRBV3-1 (or the pseudogene TRBV3-2) and TRBJ1-6; no reliable D call. Between the trimmed V and J ends, which lost 0 bases and 3 bases, there was a span of 9 bases. CDR1 is LGHDT and CDR2 is YNNKEL in the germline V gene (reference sequence). The CDR3 runs 16 residues. For the CDR3, the DNA is TGTGCCAGCAGCCAAGATTTGGGGAACTATAATTCACCCCTCCACTTT. Its translation is CASSQDLGNYNSPLHF.

The gene calls are TRBV5-4 and TRBJ1-5, with 7 bases that match TRBD1. Germline V lookup: CDR1 SGHNT, CDR2 YYREEE (reference sequence). The CDR3 loop spans 15 amino acids. The V and J ends lost 1 base and 5 bases, in that order; junction bases with no gene match: 6. CDR3 DNA: TGTGCCAGCAGCTTGAACGCAGGGGGGGATCAGCCCCAGCATTTT. It yields the protein CASSLNAGGDQPQHF.

To note about this clone: This specimen includes other DNA sequences encoding the same CDR3. V and J are TRBV19 and TRBJ1-1, with D hard to call. The CDR3 has 13 amino acids. The germline V gene has CDR1 LNHDA and CDR2 SQIVND (reference sequence). Trimming pared 2 bases from V and 0 bases from J, leaving 4 bases between. The CDR3 nucleotides are TGTGCCAGTAGTATAACCGTGAACACTGAAGCTTTCTTT. It codes for CASSITVNTEAFF.

The V gene is TRBV4-1, the J gene TRBJ2-6; TRBD1 is a possible D gene (5 bases). The CDR3 covers 17 residues. The V gene's germline CDR1 is MGHRA and CDR2 YSYEKL. With 1 base removed from V and 0 bases from J, the gap between germline ends came to 10 bases. CDR3 loop: CASSQGDSSSGANVLTF. In DNA form, the CDR3 reads TGCGCCAGCAGCCAAGGTGACAGTAGCTCTGGGGCCAACGTCCTGACTTTC.

The chain recombines TRBV27 with TRBJ1-1; D unresolved. Trimming left V 6 bases short and J 4 bases short, with 15 bases between. From germline, CDR1 is MNHEY and CDR2 SMNVEV (reference sequence). The CDR3 has 14 residues. CDR3: CASRNRLRGTEAFF. The CDR3 DNA is TGTGCCAGCAGGAACCGATTACGGGGCACTGAAGCTTTCTTT.

CDR3 amino acids: CATSRQRESAKNIQYF. The CDR3 DNA follows: TGTGCCACCAGCAGGCAGCGGGAGTCGGCCAAAAACATTCAGTACTTC. V is TRBV15 and J is TRBJ2-4, with 8 bases lining up with TRBD2. J lost 1 base, V lost 3 bases, and 5 bases had no gene match. Germline V gene sequence: CDR1 LNHNV, CDR2 YYDKDF (reference sequence). This CDR3 spans 16 amino acids.

This clone was seen repeatedly, ten times or more. The chain is built from TRBV6-4 and TRBJ2-2; D not certain. Germline V gives CDR1 MRHNA, CDR2 SNTAGT. V was clipped by 3 bases and J by 3 bases, with 5 bases between them. This CDR3 contains 13 residues. CDR3 coding DNA: TGTGCCAGCAGTGAAAGGGACACCGGGGAGCTGTTTTTT. Encoded protein: CASSERDTGELFF.

In this sample, this clone turned up once. The chain joins TRBV28 to TRBJ1-1, with 9 bases aligning to TRBD1. The CDR3 sequence is 19 residues long. From germline, CDR1 is MDHEN and CDR2 SYDVKM. The V and J ends lost 7 bases and 2 bases, in that order; junction bases with no gene match: 20. This CDR3 reads CASTVPSGTGLSRNTEAFF. DNA for the CDR3: TGTGCCAGCACCGTCCCCTCCGGGACAGGGTTAAGCAGAAACACTGAAGCTTTCTTT.

This chain links TRBV12-3 or TRBV12-4 with TRBJ1-4; no clear D gene. The V end lost 7 bases, the J end lost 4 bases, and 10 bases lay between the germline ends. The CDR3 extends over 13 amino acids. In DNA, the CDR3 is TGTGCCAGCATGGCTTTTGGTAATGAAAAACTGTTTTTT. Encoded protein: CASMAFGNEKLFF.